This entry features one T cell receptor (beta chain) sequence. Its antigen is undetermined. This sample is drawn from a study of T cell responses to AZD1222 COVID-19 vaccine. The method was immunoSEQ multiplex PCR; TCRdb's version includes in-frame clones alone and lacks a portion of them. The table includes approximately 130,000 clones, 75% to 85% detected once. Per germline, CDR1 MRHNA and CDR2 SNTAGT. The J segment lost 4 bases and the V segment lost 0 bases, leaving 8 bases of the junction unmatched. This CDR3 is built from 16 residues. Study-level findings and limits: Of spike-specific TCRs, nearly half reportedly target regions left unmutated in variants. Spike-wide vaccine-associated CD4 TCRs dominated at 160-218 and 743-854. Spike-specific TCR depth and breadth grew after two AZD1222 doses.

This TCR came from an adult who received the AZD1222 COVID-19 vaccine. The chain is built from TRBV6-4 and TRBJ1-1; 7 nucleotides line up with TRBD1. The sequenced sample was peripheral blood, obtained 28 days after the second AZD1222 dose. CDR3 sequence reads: CASSDSNAQGITEAFF. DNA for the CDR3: TGTGCCAGCAGTGACTCGAATGCACAGGGGATCACTGAAGCTTTCTTT.